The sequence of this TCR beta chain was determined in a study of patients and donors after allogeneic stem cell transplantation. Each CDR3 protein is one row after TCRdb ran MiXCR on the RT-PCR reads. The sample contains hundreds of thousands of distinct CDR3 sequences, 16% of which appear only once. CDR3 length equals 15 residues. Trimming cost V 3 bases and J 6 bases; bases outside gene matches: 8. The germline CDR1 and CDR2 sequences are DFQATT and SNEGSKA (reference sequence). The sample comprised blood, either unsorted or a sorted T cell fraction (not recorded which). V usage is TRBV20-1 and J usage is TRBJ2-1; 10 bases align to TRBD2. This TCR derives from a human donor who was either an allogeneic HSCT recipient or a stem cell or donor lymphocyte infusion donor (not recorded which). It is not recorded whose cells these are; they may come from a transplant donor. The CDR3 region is CSASHPSGGSNEQFF. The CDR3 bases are TGCAGTGCTAGCCACCCTAGCGGGGGATCCAATGAGCAGTTCTTC.